This entry lists 12 T cell receptor beta chains sequenced from one sample in a study of shared clonotypes between healthy human individuals. Data came from immunoSEQ multiplex PCR; TCRdb stores just in-frame clones and leaves some out. The sample lists 2.3 million or so clones, approximately 95% seen once, with 0.3% to 0.4% in the top ten. Sequenced: naive CD4+ T cells from PBMCs. Subset denoted: CD45RA+ positively selected. The origin of the receptors is a man in his late teens or twenties in good health. Some clones in this sample may be carry-over from other donors' samples.

This clone has only one observation. The chain recombines TRBV19 with TRBJ2-1, with 9 nucleotides matching TRBD2. The trim removed 5 bases at V and 4 bases at J, leaving 21 bases unmatched. CDR1 and CDR2 from the germline V gene are LNHDA and SQIVND (reference sequence). This CDR3 region has 20 residues. The CDR3 loop is CASSFISGSTPGGVYNEQFF. The CDR3 nucleotides are TGTGCCAGTAGTTTCATTAGCGGGAGTACCCCGGGAGGGGTATACAATGAGCAGTTCTTC.

The chain couples TRBV27 to TRBJ2-1; 9 positions match TRBD2. Germline CDR1 and CDR2: MNHEY and SMNVEV (reference sequence). The CDR3 length is 18 residues. Trimming cost V 0 bases and J 11 bases; bases outside gene matches: 17. Written as DNA, the CDR3 is TGTGCCAGCAGTTTATCTCTAATAGCGGGAGCCTCCCCGGGCAAGCAGTTCTTC. Translating it yields CASSLSLIAGASPGKQFF.

The chain links TRBV4-3 to TRBJ2-6; tentatively, D is TRBD1 or TRBD2 (6 bases each). Germline V CDR1 and CDR2: LGHNA, YSLEER. The V and J ends lost 0 bases and 6 bases respectively, with 21 bases between them. This CDR3 is 19 amino acids long. The CDR3 protein is CASSQEPVVWGAVANVLTF. CDR3 DNA sequence: TGCGCCAGCAGCCAAGAGCCCGTCGTATGGGGGGCGGTGGCCAACGTCCTGACTTTC.

The chain uses TRBV5-5 and TRBJ1-1, with D perhaps matching TRBD1 (5 bases). V lost 2 bases and J lost 5, with 10 bases in between. Germline V gene sequence: CDR1 SGHKS, CDR2 YYEKEE (reference sequence). There are 13 residues in the CDR3. The CDR3: CASSFLRGTEAFF. In DNA, the CDR3 is TGTGCCAGCAGCTTTTTAAGGGGAACTGAAGCTTTCTTT.

V usage is TRBV5-6 and J usage is TRBJ2-2; TRBD2 matches at 7 bases. The length of the CDR3 is 17 residues. The V gene's germline CDR1 is SGHDT and CDR2 YYEEEE. Trimming at V came to 4 bases and at J to 0 bases, leaving 9 bases not matched to a gene. The CDR3 region has the DNA TGTGCCAGCAGCCGCCCTAGCGGACCCGCGAACACCGGGGAGCTGTTTTTT. It specifies CASSRPSGPANTGELFF.

The V and J genes are TRBV20-1 and TRBJ2-1; D gene unclear. V dropped 6 bases and J dropped 15 bases, with 18 bases sitting between them. The CDR3 has 11 amino acids. In germline, CDR1 is DFQATT, CDR2 SNEGSKA (reference sequence). CDR3 residues: CSAPRHDRLFF. The CDR3 coding sequence is TGCAGTGCACCTAGACACGATCGGCTGTTCTTC.

The chain couples TRBV6-1 to TRBJ1-1, with D possibly matching TRBD1 (6 bases). CDR1 and CDR2 from the germline V gene are MNHNS and SASEGT. The CDR3 covers 13 residues. With 5 bases removed from V and 9 bases from J, the gap between germline ends came to 16 bases. CDR3 DNA: TGTGCCAGCAGTTCCAGGGGACTTGGGAAAGCTTTCTTT. It encodes CASSSRGLGKAFF.

The V call is TRBV6-1, the J call TRBJ1-2; 9 bases match TRBD1. CDR1 MNHNS and CDR2 SASEGT come from the germline V gene. The CDR3 loop spans 13 amino acids. V was pared by 5 bases and J by 6 bases, with 4 bases of the junction left unmatched. The CDR3 protein is CASSWTGEDGYTF. CDR3 bases: TGTGCCAGCAGTTGGACAGGGGAAGATGGCTACACCTTC.

This clone occurred a few times. This chain uses TRBV29-1 with TRBJ1-5; 7 bases match TRBD1. The V gene end was trimmed by 7 bases and the J gene end by 4 bases; junction bases not matched to a gene: 4. The CDR3 is 12 amino acids. Germline CDR1 is SQVTM and CDR2 is ANQGSEA. Here the CDR3 reads CSAGTENQPQHF. The CDR3 nucleotides are TGCAGCGCCGGGACAGAGAATCAGCCCCAGCATTTT.

This clone was counted a single time. This sample also contains other DNA sequences that code for the same CDR3. The chain couples TRBV9 to TRBJ1-4; D gene unclear. Per the germline V gene, CDR1 is SGDLS and CDR2 is YYNGEE. Trimming removed 0 bases at V and 5 bases at J, with 5 bases between. The CDR3 runs to 13 residues. Here the CDR3 DNA reads TGTGCCAGCAGCGTAGGGGTGAATGAAAAACTGTTTTTT. Protein sequence: CASSVGVNEKLFF. Variable domain in full (rest from reference TRBV9 and TRBJ1-4): DSGVTQTPKHLITATGQRVTLRCSPRSGDLSVYWYQQSLDQGLQFLIQYYNGEERAKGNILERFSAQQFPDLHSELNLSSLELGDSALYFCASSVGVNEKLFFGSGTQLSVL.

The chain has TRBV28 and TRBJ1-2; TRBD1 might be the D (6 bases). The germline gives CDR1 MDHEN, CDR2 SYDVKM. This CDR3 has 13 residues. Trimming took off 7 bases at V and 4 bases at J, with 13 bases between the two ends. The CDR3 DNA sequence: TGTGCCAGCACCTACGACAGGTCCTATGGCTACACCTTC. Translated, it gives CASTYDRSYGYTF.

With respect to this clone: Other DNA sequences of this sample code for an identical CDR3. This sequence joins TRBV6-5 and TRBJ2-5; D remains unclear. V was shortened by 2 bases and J by 4 bases, with 2 bases between the two germline ends. CDR3 size: 11 residues. Germline V lookup: CDR1 MNHEY, CDR2 SVGAGI. The CDR3 nucleotides are TGTGCCAGCAGTTACGGAGAGACCCAGTACTTC. Encoded protein: CASSYGETQYF.